The present T cell receptor (beta chain) was sequenced within a study of radiotherapy plus CTLA-4 blockade in lung cancer. Study-wide background: Objective responses arose in about 18% of patients, and around 30% experienced disease control. Whole-study results and caveats: Increased serum interferon-beta after radiation also reportedly predicted response strongly. Expansion in blood of tumor-derived TCR clones was seen after radiotherapy plus ipilimumab.

TCRdb's table, derived via immunoSEQ multiplex PCR, lists solely in-frame clones and lacks some. The sample contains around 100,000 clones, roughly 80% of which appear only once. The CDR3 totals 18 residues. The germline V gene has CDR1 LGHNA and CDR2 YNFKEQ. V dropped 2 bases and J dropped 0; count of bases not matched to a gene: 8. As regards this clone: Its specificity is not known.

Chemo-refractory metastatic non-small-cell lung cancer patients received focal radiation with ipilimumab CTLA-4 blockade. The sample consisted of peripheral blood, taken from a patient treated with radiotherapy plus ipilimumab. The genes are TRBV4-2 and TRBJ1-5, with TRBD1 matching 9 bases. The TCR sequence derives from a human donor with non-small cell lung cancer that progressed on radiotherapy plus ipilimumab. Some clones in this sample may be carry-over from other donors' samples. Here the CDR3 DNA reads TGTGCCAGCAGCCAACCTCCCGGGACAGGGAGTAGCAATCAGCCCCAGCATTTT. The encoded protein is CASSQPPGTGSSNQPQHF.